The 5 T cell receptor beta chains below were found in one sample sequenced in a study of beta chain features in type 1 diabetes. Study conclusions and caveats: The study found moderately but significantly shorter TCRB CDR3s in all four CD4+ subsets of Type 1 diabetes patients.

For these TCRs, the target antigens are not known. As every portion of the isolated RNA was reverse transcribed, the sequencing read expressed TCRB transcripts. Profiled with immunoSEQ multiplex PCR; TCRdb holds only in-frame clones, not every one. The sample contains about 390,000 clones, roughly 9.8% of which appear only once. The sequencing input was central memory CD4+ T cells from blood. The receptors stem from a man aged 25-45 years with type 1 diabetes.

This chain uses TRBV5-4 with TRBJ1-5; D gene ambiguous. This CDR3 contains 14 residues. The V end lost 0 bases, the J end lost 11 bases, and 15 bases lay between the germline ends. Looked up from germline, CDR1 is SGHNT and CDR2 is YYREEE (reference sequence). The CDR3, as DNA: TGTGCCAGCAGCTTGGCCGGTCATGGGAGCGCCCAGCATTTT. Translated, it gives CASSLAGHGSAQHF.

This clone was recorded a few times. DNA of the CDR3: TGCGCCAGCAGCTTACGTTTCGGACAGGGAGGCACCGGGGAGCTGTTTTTT. It yields the protein CASSLRFGQGGTGELFF. The chain joins TRBV5-1 to TRBJ2-2, with TRBD1 matching over 8 bases. V trimming: 2 bases; J trimming: 4 bases; junction bases outside the gene matches: 10. CDR1 SGHRS and CDR2 YFSETQ come from the germline V gene. There are 17 residues in the CDR3.

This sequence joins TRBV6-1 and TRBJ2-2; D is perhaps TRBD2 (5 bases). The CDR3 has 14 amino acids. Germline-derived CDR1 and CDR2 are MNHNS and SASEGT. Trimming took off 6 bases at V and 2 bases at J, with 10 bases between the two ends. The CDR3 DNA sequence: TGTGCCAGCAGGCCACTAGGAAACACCGGGGAGCTGTTTTTT. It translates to CASRPLGNTGELFF.

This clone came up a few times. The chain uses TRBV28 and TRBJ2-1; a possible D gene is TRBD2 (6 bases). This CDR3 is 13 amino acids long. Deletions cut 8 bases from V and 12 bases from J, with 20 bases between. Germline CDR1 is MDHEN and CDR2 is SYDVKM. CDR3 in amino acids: CASGGTELSGQFF. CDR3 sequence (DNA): TGTGCCAGCGGCGGGACCGAACTTAGTGGGCAGTTCTTC.

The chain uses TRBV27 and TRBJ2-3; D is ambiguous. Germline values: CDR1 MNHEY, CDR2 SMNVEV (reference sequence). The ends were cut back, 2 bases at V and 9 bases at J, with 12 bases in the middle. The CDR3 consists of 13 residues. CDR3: CASSLRWGRTQYF. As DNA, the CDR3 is TGTGCCAGCAGTTTACGGTGGGGTCGCACGCAGTATTTT.